The 7 T cell receptor beta chains below were found in one sample sequenced in a study of blood T cells in healthy people across ages. Together with a sample-barcoded 5' primer, a J-beta primer mix was included in a second PCR lasting roughly 6 to 12 cycles. From the 5' RACE reads, TCRdb called clonotypes with MiXCR, one entry per CDR3 protein. This sample has some 710,000 distinct CDR3 sequences; around 50% occur once, and the top ten carry about a sixth. The sequencing sample was made of blood. These receptors were taken from a man older than 75 in good health.

The rearrangement joins TRBV19 to TRBJ1-5, with 7 bases matching TRBD1. Germline V gene sequence: CDR1 LNHDA, CDR2 SQIVND (reference sequence). After removal of 4 bases from V and 7 bases from J, the junction contained 10 bases not matched to a gene. This CDR3 is 15 amino acids long. CDR3 amino acids: CASSRGQSGGQPQHF. The CDR3 coding sequence is TGTGCCAGTAGTAGGGGACAGTCAGGAGGACAGCCCCAGCATTTT.

This chain joins TRBV3-1 and TRBJ2-1; TRBD1 matches 9 bases. CDR1 and CDR2 from the germline V gene are LGHDT and YNNKEL (reference sequence). This CDR3 contains 15 residues. V was pared by 0 bases and J by 6 bases, with 3 bases of the junction left unmatched. The CDR3 DNA is TGTGCCAGCAGCCAAGAACAGGGGGCTTGCAATGAGCAGTTCTTC. Protein: CASSQEQGACNEQFF.

The chain couples TRBV28 to TRBJ2-1; D unclear. The DNA matches TRBJ2-7 better at its end, which makes the J call doubtful. Germline-derived CDR1 and CDR2 are MDHEN and SYDVKM. The CDR3 loop spans 16 amino acids. The CDR3 DNA sequence: TGTGCCAGCAGTTTAATAAGCCTGAGCTCCTACAATGAGCAGTACTTC. This sequence encodes CASSLISLSSYNEQYF.

The chain recombines TRBV6-5 with TRBJ2-7, with 7 bases matching TRBD1. CDR3 length: 14 amino acids. The V gene end was trimmed by 0 bases and the J gene end by 3 bases; junction bases not matched to a gene: 2. Germline CDR1 reads MNHEY; CDR2 reads SVGAGI. In DNA form, the CDR3 reads TGTGCCAGCAGTTACTCGGGACAGTGCTACGAGCAGTACTTC. Its protein is CASSYSGQCYEQYF.

This clonotype came up a few times. The genes are TRBV2 and TRBJ2-5; 11 nucleotides align to TRBD2. The CDR3 is 14 residues long. V shed 6 bases and J 1 base; nucleotides not matched to a gene: 1. Germline V gives CDR1 SNHLY, CDR2 FYNNEI. The CDR3 loop reads CASRTSGTQETQYF. The CDR3 DNA follows: TGTGCCAGCAGGACTAGCGGGACCCAAGAGACCCAGTACTTC. The full variable domain, rest sourced from reference TRBV2 and TRBJ2-5, is EPEVTQTPSHQVTQMGQEVILRCVPISNHLYFYWYRQILGQKVEFLVSFYNNEISEKSEIFDDQFSVERPDGSNFTLKIRSTKLEDSAMYFCASRTSGTQETQYFGPGTRLLVL.

The rearrangement joins TRBV5-1 to TRBJ2-1; D remains ambiguous. The length of the CDR3 is 14 residues. In germline, CDR1 is SGHRS, CDR2 YFSETQ. V was cut by 3 bases and J by 5 bases, with 12 bases left in between. The CDR3 nucleotides read TGCGCCAGCAGCTCAGTAGACCTCAACAATGAGCAGTTCTTC. Residues: CASSSVDLNNEQFF.

The chain carries TRBV4-3 and TRBJ2-3; the D call may be TRBD1 or TRBD2 (6 bases each). V lost 0 bases and J 10 bases, leaving 14 bases between the germline ends. Per the germline V gene, CDR1 is LGHNA and CDR2 is YSLEER. The CDR3 runs 14 residues. The CDR3: CASSQDLIGGPQYF. In nucleotides, the CDR3 is TGCGCCAGCAGCCAAGATCTAATAGGGGGGCCGCAGTATTTT.